These T cell receptor beta chains were read from a single sample in a study of Ad26.COV2.S vaccination and SARS-CoV-2 variants. Profiling relied on immunoSEQ multiplex PCR, and the TCRdb table lists in-frame clones only, not all of them. This table has around 450,000 clones, about 88% appearing once. This sample comprised peripheral blood, obtained in a trial of Ad26.COV2.S vaccine versus placebo. Receptors were obtained from a person aged 18-60 years who received the Ad26.COV2.S COVID-19 vaccine or a placebo. CDR3s include the opening cysteine and the closing phenylalanine or tryptophan. A D gene is named only where the DNA matches it firmly. Only some rows state a clone size, as once, few, many or a class for expanded clones.

j_call | d_call | v_call | clone_size | cdr3_aa | cdr3_nt
TRBJ1-1 | NA | TRBV28 | NA | CASSSNTEAFF | TGTGCCAGCAGCTCGAACACTGAAGCTTTCTTT
TRBJ1-4 | NA | TRBV15 | many | CATSRAIEGNEKLFF | TGTGCCACCAGCAGAGCTATTGAGGGAAACGAAAAACTGTTTTTT
TRBJ1-2 | NA | TRBV2 | NA | CASRGEGGYTF | TGTGCCAGCAGGGGGGAGGGAGGCTACACCTTC
TRBJ1-5 | TRBD1 | TRBV13 | few | CASSIGTGMGQPQHF | TGTGCCAGCAGCATCGGGACAGGGATGGGGCAGCCCCAGCATTTT
TRBJ1-2 | TRBD1 | TRBV10-3 | NA | CAISESMGQARREGVYGYTF | TGTGCCATCAGTGAGTCGATGGGACAGGCAAGACGGGAAGGGGTGTATGGCTACACCTTC
TRBJ2-1 | TRBD2 | TRBV6-4 | NA | CASSEGRGRAPYNEQFF | TGTGCCAGCAGTGAGGGGCGGGGGAGGGCCCCCTACAATGAGCAGTTCTTC
TRBJ1-5 | TRBD1 | TRBV18 | NA | CASSQTGKGNQPQHF | TGTGCCAGCTCACAGACAGGGAAGGGGAATCAGCCCCAGCATTTT
TRBJ2-7 | TRBD2 | TRBV28 | NA | CASSETGLQYEQYF | TGTGCCAGCAGTGAAACGGGACTACAATACGAGCAGTACTTC
TRBJ2-7 | NA | TRBV7-2 | NA | CASSLEAWKSEQYF | TGTGCCAGCAGCTTAGAAGCGTGGAAATCCGAGCAGTACTTC
TRBJ2-1 | NA | TRBV7-9 | NA | CASSLARGPYNEQFF | TGTGCCAGCAGCTTAGCACGCGGTCCCTACAATGAGCAGTTCTTC
TRBJ2-3 | TRBD2 | TRBV6-5 | NA | CASSDPGLGVDTQYF | TGTGCCAGCAGCGACCCTGGACTAGGGGTGGATACGCAGTATTTT
TRBJ2-7 | TRBD1 | TRBV6-5 | NA | CASKGTGGGQYF | TGTGCCAGCAAAGGGACAGGGGGCGGGCAGTACTTC
TRBJ2-2 | NA | TRBV6-5 | NA | CASQWTRSNTGELFF | TGTGCCAGCCAATGGACCCGCTCGAACACCGGGGAGCTGTTTTTT
TRBJ2-2 | NA | TRBV5-1 | NA | CASSFSGQHNTGELFF | TGCGCCAGCAGCTTCTCCGGACAGCATAACACCGGGGAGCTGTTTTTT
TRBJ1-1 | NA | TRBV28 | NA | CASSGRGWATEAFF | TGTGCCAGCAGTGGCCGAGGGTGGGCCACTGAAGCTTTCTTT
TRBJ2-7 | NA | TRBV5-6 | NA | CASSSGTDEQYF | TGTGCCAGCAGCTCCGGGACGGACGAGCAGTACTTC
TRBJ1-2 | TRBD1 | TRBV25-1 | NA | CASSEFRETGRGYTF | TGTGCCAGCAGTGAATTTAGGGAGACAGGGAGGGGCTACACCTTC
TRBJ1-1 | NA | TRBV18 | NA | CASSPRDWNTEAFF | TGTGCCAGCTCACCGAGGGATTGGAACACTGAAGCTTTCTTT
TRBJ2-3 | NA | TRBV3-1/TRBV3-2 | NA | CASSQEEEKFSDTQYF | TGTGCCAGCAGCCAAGAAGAGGAGAAGTTTTCGGATACGCAGTATTTT
TRBJ1-1 | TRBD1 | TRBV5-1 | NA | CASSEQGGVNTEAFF | TGCGCCAGCAGCGAACAGGGGGGTGTGAACACTGAAGCTTTCTTT
TRBJ2-3 | TRBD2 | TRBV10-2 | NA | CASRKIAGGADTQYF | TGCGCCAGCAGAAAGATAGCGGGAGGGGCAGATACGCAGTATTTT
TRBJ2-1 | TRBD2 | TRBV11-2 | NA | CASSLGGDEQFF | TGTGCCAGCAGCCTCGGGGGGGATGAGCAGTTCTTC
TRBJ1-5 | NA | TRBV27 | NA | CASSFSSINQPQHF | TGTGCCAGCAGTTTTTCCAGTATCAATCAGCCCCAGCATTTT
TRBJ1-2 | NA | TRBV19 | NA | CASSIDGAYGYGYTF | TGTGCCAGTAGTATAGATGGTGCATATGGCTATGGCTACACCTTC
TRBJ1-2 | NA | TRBV5-1 | NA | CASSPSAGDYGYTF | TGCGCCAGCAGCCCGAGTGCCGGTGACTATGGCTACACCTTC
TRBJ1-4 | NA | TRBV6-2/TRBV6-3 | NA | CASSYRRGATNEKLFF | TGTGCCAGCAGTTACCGGCGGGGGGCAACTAATGAAAAACTGTTTTTT
TRBJ1-3 | TRBD1 | TRBV6-5 | few | CASSKTGGVGDTIYF | TGTGCCAGCAGTAAAACAGGGGGCGTCGGTGACACCATATATTTT
TRBJ2-5 | TRBD2 | TRBV12-3/TRBV12-4 | NA | CASSVSGGQTQYF | TGTGCCAGCAGTGTAAGCGGGGGACAGACCCAGTACTTC
TRBJ2-2 | TRBD2 | TRBV28 | NA | CASSLWASGSETVGELFF | TGTGCCAGCAGTTTATGGGCTAGCGGGAGCGAGACAGTCGGGGAGCTGTTTTTT
TRBJ2-1 | NA | TRBV6-1 | NA | CASSEPPGPYEQFF | TGTGCCAGCAGTGAACCCCCTGGCCCCTATGAGCAGTTCTTC
TRBJ1-6 | NA | TRBV2 | once | CASSIETGINSPLHF | TGTGCCAGCAGTATCGAAACAGGGATTAATTCACCCCTCCACTTT
TRBJ2-3 | TRBD2 | TRBV29-1 | NA | CSVGTSGDTQYF | TGCAGCGTGGGGACTAGCGGTGATACGCAGTATTTT
TRBJ1-1 | NA | TRBV28 | NA | CASSLSHRHTEAFF | TGTGCCAGCAGTTTAAGTCATCGGCACACTGAAGCTTTCTTT
TRBJ2-7 | TRBD2 | TRBV10-3 | NA | CAISEGPGLGAYEQYF | TGTGCCATCAGTGAAGGACCGGGACTAGGGGCTTACGAGCAGTACTTC
TRBJ1-2 | TRBD1 | TRBV13 | NA | CASSQGGGGYTF | TGTGCCAGCAGCCAAGGGGGCGGCGGCTACACCTTC
TRBJ2-7 | TRBD1 | TRBV7-8 | NA | CASSPGTGRYEQYF | TGTGCCAGCAGTCCCGGGACAGGGAGGTACGAGCAGTACTTC
TRBJ1-4 | NA | TRBV28 | NA | CASSSGGANEKLFF | TGTGCCAGCAGCTCAGGCGGGGCTAATGAAAAACTGTTTTTT